This T cell receptor beta chain was found in a study of blood T cell repertoires in COVID-19. Study context: From T cells, B-cell-depleted T cells, or PBMCs came the material, which was cDNA or gDNA.

CDR3 length: 13 residues. Per germline, CDR1 SQVTM and CDR2 ANQGSEA. Losses at the gene ends were 7 bases for V and 4 bases for J; bases not matched to a gene: 9. This clone has only one observation. The assay was immunoSEQ multiplex PCR, and TCRdb's table has in-frame clones only and misses some. The sample lists under 300,000 clones; approximately 89% were seen once. The J gene is TRBJ1-2, the V gene TRBV29-1, with 7 bases aligning to TRBD1. This sequence was found in a woman in her thirties or forties who had recovered from COVID-19. The sample was peripheral blood. The CDR3 DNA follows: TGCAGCGCCGAAGGGGGCGGAGGCTATGGCTACACCTTC. Translated: CSAEGGGGYGYTF.